These T cell receptor beta chains were read from a single sample in a study of shared clonotypes between healthy human individuals. This table comes from immunoSEQ multiplex PCR, and its TCRdb copy is limited to in-frame clones, with some not included. Altogether millions of clones are present, about 95% being singletons, with the ten largest covering more than 0.95%. Sequenced input: naive CD8+ T cells sorted from blood. The receptor source for this set is a man younger than 35 in good health. CDR3s include the opening cysteine and the closing phenylalanine or tryptophan. Fields, in order: clone size, D gene, J gene, V gene, CDR3 protein, CDR3 DNA. D genes are given only for firm matches. The size field is filled for only some rows; it gives once, few, many or a size class.

size: -
D: -
J: TRBJ2-7
V: TRBV27
CDR3: CASSFDGSGYEQYF
DNA: TGTGCCAGCAGTTTCGACGGGTCCGGGTACGAGCAGTACTTC

size: -
D: -
J: TRBJ2-7
V: TRBV4-1
CDR3: CASSQVGGQVVSYEQYF
DNA: TGCGCCAGCAGCCAAGTAGGCGGGCAGGTGGTCTCCTACGAGCAGTACTTC

size: -
D: -
J: TRBJ2-7
V: TRBV5-4
CDR3: CASSHLDNSYEQYF
DNA: TGTGCCAGCAGCCACCTGGACAACTCCTACGAGCAGTACTTC

size: -
D: -
J: TRBJ1-1
V: TRBV27
CDR3: CASSGLGVNTEAFF
DNA: TGTGCCAGCAGTGGTTTGGGCGTGAACACTGAAGCTTTCTTT

size: -
D: -
J: TRBJ1-3
V: TRBV11-2
CDR3: CASSPRMGENTIYF
DNA: TGTGCCAGCAGCCCGCGGATGGGGGAAAACACCATATATTTT

size: -
D: -
J: TRBJ2-7
V: TRBV7-9
CDR3: CASSLNSVYEQYF
DNA: TGTGCCAGCAGCCTAAACAGTGTCTACGAGCAGTACTTC

size: once
D: TRBD1
J: TRBJ1-1
V: TRBV5-4
CDR3: CASSPRGTAVFAEAFF
DNA: TGTGCCAGCAGCCCGAGGGGGACAGCGGTCTTCGCTGAAGCTTTCTTT

size: -
D: -
J: TRBJ1-6
V: TRBV6-5
CDR3: CASSYEEGYSPLHF
DNA: TGTGCCAGCAGTTACGAGGAGGGGTATTCACCCCTCCACTTT

size: -
D: TRBD1
J: TRBJ1-2
V: TRBV30
CDR3: CARRPPGQVVGYTF
DNA: TGTGCCCGTCGACCCCCGGGACAGGTTGTTGGCTACACCTTC

size: -
D: -
J: TRBJ2-7
V: TRBV19
CDR3: CASSVDRETYEQYF
DNA: TGTGCCAGTAGTGTGGACAGAGAAACCTACGAGCAGTACTTC

size: once
D: TRBD1
J: TRBJ2-7
V: TRBV6-5
CDR3: CASSQGGQEYEQYF
DNA: TGTGCCAGCAGTCAAGGGGGACAGGAGTACGAGCAGTACTTC

size: -
D: TRBD1
J: TRBJ2-7
V: TRBV6-5
CDR3: CASSWRDRGYEQYF
DNA: TGTGCCAGCAGTTGGCGGGACAGGGGGTACGAGCAGTACTTC

size: -
D: -
J: TRBJ1-1
V: TRBV9
CDR3: CASSVDGRDGSEAFF
DNA: TGTGCCAGCAGCGTAGACGGACGTGATGGATCTGAAGCTTTCTTT

size: -
D: TRBD1
J: TRBJ2-7
V: TRBV6-1
CDR3: CASSVLGTAYEQYF
DNA: TGTGCCAGCAGCGTACTCGGGACAGCTTACGAGCAGTACTTC

size: -
D: TRBD1
J: TRBJ2-5
V: TRBV9
CDR3: CASSPGTGSPETQYF
DNA: TGTGCCAGCAGCCCCGGGACAGGGTCCCCTGAGACCCAGTACTTC

size: once
D: -
J: TRBJ2-7
V: TRBV9
CDR3: CASSAERRDEQYF
DNA: TGTGCCAGCAGCGCCGAGAGAAGGGACGAGCAGTACTTC

size: -
D: TRBD1
J: TRBJ2-7
V: TRBV13
CDR3: CASSLRGGSNEQYF
DNA: TGTGCCAGCAGCTTAAGAGGGGGCTCCAACGAGCAGTACTTC

size: -
D: TRBD1
J: TRBJ2-7
V: TRBV30
CDR3: CAWSPDRGEQYF
DNA: TGTGCCTGGAGTCCGGACAGGGGCGAGCAGTACTTC

size: -
D: -
J: TRBJ1-1
V: TRBV27
CDR3: CASSLSVGAEAFF
DNA: TGTGCCAGCAGTTTATCTGTGGGGGCTGAAGCTTTCTTT

size: -
D: TRBD1
J: TRBJ1-1
V: TRBV28
CDR3: CASSQRTGIVLKNTEAFF
DNA: TGTGCCAGCAGTCAGCGGACAGGGATAGTACTCAAGAACACTGAAGCTTTCTTT

size: once
D: TRBD1
J: TRBJ1-3
V: TRBV27
CDR3: CASSLLQGGGNTIYF
DNA: TGTGCCAGCAGTTTATTACAGGGGGGTGGAAACACCATATATTTT

size: -
D: TRBD2
J: TRBJ2-1
V: TRBV7-6
CDR3: CASSSHPGLAGNEQFF
DNA: TGTGCCAGCAGCTCACATCCGGGACTAGCGGGGAATGAGCAGTTCTTC

size: -
D: TRBD2
J: TRBJ2-3
V: TRBV6-5
CDR3: CASSRLADFTDTQYF
DNA: TGTGCCAGCAGTAGACTAGCGGACTTCACAGATACGCAGTATTTT

size: -
D: TRBD2
J: TRBJ2-3
V: TRBV27
CDR3: CASSLGLAGGTQYF
DNA: TGTGCCAGCAGTTTAGGGCTAGCGGGTGGCACGCAGTATTTT

size: -
D: -
J: TRBJ2-7
V: TRBV9
CDR3: CASSGRDFHEQYF
DNA: TGTGCCAGCAGCGGACGGGACTTTCACGAGCAGTACTTC

size: -
D: TRBD2
J: TRBJ2-7
V: TRBV9
CDR3: CASSAVAGTTYEQYF
DNA: TGTGCCAGCAGCGCTGTAGCGGGGACCACCTACGAGCAGTACTTC

size: -
D: -
J: TRBJ2-1
V: TRBV27
CDR3: CASSYSMGALAFEQFF
DNA: TGTGCCAGCAGTTATTCCATGGGGGCCCTGGCGTTTGAGCAGTTCTTC

size: once
D: -
J: TRBJ1-3
V: TRBV19
CDR3: CASKYGNTIYF
DNA: TGTGCCAGTAAATATGGAAACACCATATATTTT

size: -
D: -
J: TRBJ2-2
V: TRBV9
CDR3: CASSLLGVEGELFF
DNA: TGTGCCAGCAGCTTACTTGGAGTGGAGGGGGAGCTGTTTTTT

size: once
D: TRBD2
J: TRBJ2-7
V: TRBV5-6
CDR3: CASSLISGPPREYEQYF
DNA: TGTGCCAGCAGCTTAATTAGTGGGCCCCCGCGGGAGTACGAGCAGTACTTC

size: -
D: -
J: TRBJ1-1
V: TRBV7-9
CDR3: CASSPRGAMNTEAFF
DNA: TGTGCCAGCAGCCCCAGGGGAGCCATGAACACTGAAGCTTTCTTT

size: -
D: -
J: TRBJ2-1
V: TRBV7-9
CDR3: CASSPTDGTPARGQFF
DNA: TGTGCCAGCAGCCCCACCGACGGGACCCCCGCACGGGGGCAGTTCTTC

size: -
D: -
J: TRBJ1-2
V: TRBV4-1
CDR3: CASSQDGAAVSTF
DNA: TGCGCCAGCAGCCAAGATGGTGCGGCAGTATCGACCTTC

size: -
D: -
J: TRBJ1-2
V: TRBV5-1
CDR3: CASSFRDNVGGYTF
DNA: TGCGCCAGCAGTTTTAGGGACAACGTTGGGGGCTACACCTTC

size: -
D: -
J: TRBJ2-1
V: TRBV7-3
CDR3: CASSLTVGVYNEQFF
DNA: TGTGCCAGCAGCTTAACGGTCGGGGTCTACAATGAGCAGTTCTTC

size: -
D: TRBD2
J: TRBJ2-1
V: TRBV7-8
CDR3: CASSLVLAGVSYNEQFF
DNA: TGTGCCAGCAGCTTAGTACTAGCGGGAGTAAGTTACAATGAGCAGTTCTTC

size: once
D: -
J: TRBJ1-4
V: TRBV7-9
CDR3: CASRPGTDEKLFF
DNA: TGTGCCAGCAGACCAGGGACGGATGAAAAACTGTTTTTT

size: -
D: TRBD2
J: TRBJ2-3
V: TRBV30
CDR3: CAWSVLAGADTQYF
DNA: TGTGCCTGGAGTGTACTAGCGGGGGCAGATACGCAGTATTTT

size: -
D: -
J: TRBJ2-6
V: TRBV4-3
CDR3: CASSQDRRSGANVLTF
DNA: TGCGCCAGCAGCCAAGATCGGAGGTCTGGGGCCAACGTCCTGACTTTC

size: -
D: -
J: TRBJ2-1
V: TRBV14
CDR3: CATTSSGEQFF
DNA: TGTGCCACCACCTCGTCAGGCGAGCAGTTCTTC

size: -
D: -
J: TRBJ2-3
V: TRBV27
CDR3: CASSFLGEPDTQYF
DNA: TGTGCCAGCAGTTTTTTGGGAGAGCCAGATACGCAGTATTTT

size: -
D: TRBD1
J: TRBJ1-5
V: TRBV5-6
CDR3: CASSLAVAGGHQPQHF
DNA: TGTGCCAGCAGCTTGGCCGTGGCAGGGGGCCATCAGCCCCAGCATTTT

size: -
D: TRBD1
J: TRBJ1-4
V: TRBV6-1
CDR3: CASSAQGQFNEKLFF
DNA: TGTGCCAGCAGTGCACAGGGACAGTTTAATGAAAAACTGTTTTTT

size: -
D: -
J: TRBJ2-7
V: TRBV6-5
CDR3: CASSWRERSYEQYF
DNA: TGTGCCAGCAGTTGGAGGGAGCGGTCCTACGAGCAGTACTTC

size: -
D: TRBD2
J: TRBJ2-1
V: TRBV19
CDR3: CASRGLAYDEQFF
DNA: TGTGCCAGTAGGGGACTAGCATACGATGAGCAGTTCTTC

size: -
D: -
J: TRBJ1-4
V: TRBV7-9
CDR3: CASSSTTGLTDEKLFF
DNA: TGTGCCAGCAGCTCCACGACAGGTTTAACGGATGAAAAACTGTTTTTT

size: -
D: TRBD2
J: TRBJ2-7
V: TRBV27
CDR3: CASSSKAPGLAGASSYEQYF
DNA: TGTGCCAGCAGTTCCAAAGCCCCGGGACTAGCGGGGGCGAGCTCCTACGAGCAGTACTTC

size: -
D: -
J: TRBJ2-5
V: TRBV29-1
CDR3: CSADLLETQYF
DNA: TGCAGCGCGGACTTATTAGAGACCCAGTACTTC

size: -
D: -
J: TRBJ1-1
V: TRBV5-4
CDR3: CASSLGMSGDTEAFF
DNA: TGTGCCAGCAGCTTGGGAATGAGTGGGGACACTGAAGCTTTCTTT

size: -
D: -
J: TRBJ1-3
V: TRBV25-1
CDR3: CASSDPGAGNTIYF
DNA: TGTGCCAGCAGTGACCCCGGGGCTGGAAACACCATATATTTT

size: -
D: TRBD2
J: TRBJ2-3
V: TRBV7-6
CDR3: CASSFGSGGDTQYF
DNA: TGTGCCAGCAGCTTTGGGAGCGGGGGGGATACGCAGTATTTT